This T cell receptor beta chain was found in a study of PD-L1 blockade in urothelial cancer (dated by TCRdb to 2016 to 2017). In the study overall: Therapy was started around 2014 for all patients, and atezolizumab 1,200 mg was administered intravenously every 3 weeks. Durable clinical benefit was defined as progression-free survival longer than 6 months, and TCR features were also tested against progression-free and overall survival. An exploratory multi-omic analysis was conducted of the somatic, immune and clinical correlates of response to PD-L1 blockade with atezolizumab in urothelial cancer. Eight to ten patients achieved durable clinical benefit and approximately 20 did not. Blood samples were analyzed at two time points: 3 weeks after treatment start (second dose) and 6 weeks after treatment start. Blood samples gave median yields of about 150,000 T cells and around 88,000 unique TCRs, along with a median clonality of around 0.08. Pretreatment blood TCR-seq was available for about 27 patients, at least one posttreatment blood collection was obtained for around 25 patients, and tumor TCR-seq was available for around 25 patients. Patients had an ECOG performance status of 0 or 1 and had received between 0 and 3 prior chemotherapy regimens. Whole exome sequencing and RNA sequencing of pretreatment tumors were performed alongside TCR sequencing in the same patients. About 85% of the 29 patients were males with bladder-origin urothelial cancer, and about 65% of the roughly 30 reported a prior smoking history. TCR sequencing covered pretreatment tumor samples and matched, serially collected peripheral blood taken before and after atezolizumab treatment. The paper's findings and limits, for the study overall: Patients with durable benefit showed greater expansion of tumor-associated TCR clones in peripheral blood 3 weeks after starting treatment (n of about 20, p = 0.022). A pretreatment peripheral blood TCR clonality below the median was linked to improved progression-free and overall survival. Because of the small sample size (n ≈ 29) and the many exploratory analyses performed, the results are intended to be regarded as hypothesis-generating.

The time point label on this specimen signifies: pretreatment peripheral blood. The cohort included under 35 patients with locally advanced or metastatic urothelial carcinoma who were treated at Memorial Sloan Kettering on a trial protocol. Peripheral blood mononuclear cells were collected pretreatment and during treatment, with between 1 and 8 total time points per patient. The Qiagen DNeasy Blood extraction kit was used to purify genomic DNA from total PBMCs and tumor samples. PBMCs were collected pretreatment and during treatment and were isolated and stored as previously described. As to this clone: No antigen is known for it. Base-call qualities are not available, and no considerably larger clone is one nucleotide away.

Synthetic TCR analog templates were spiked into each PCR so that absolute template abundance could be estimated from read counts. TCRbeta CDR3 regions were amplified from genomic DNA with bias-controlled V and J gene primers using the immunoSEQ assay. Rearranged TCRbeta segments were sequenced at approximately 20X coverage. The published analysis was carried out like this. Clustering was used to correct sequencing errors, and CDR3s were annotated against IMGT so that V, D and J genes could be assigned. Only productive TCRbeta rearrangements were used in downstream analyses, excluding out-of-frame or stop-codon sequences. Clonality was calculated as one minus the Shannon entropy normalized by the log of the number of unique productive sequences. Clones differing between time points or between blood and tumor were identified using Fisher's exact test with Benjamini-Hochberg correction, with an adjusted p below 0.01 applied as the threshold. The table comes from immuneACCESS by way of TCRdb, which keeps in-frame sequences with V and J called. Part of the clones is missing from these tables; in studies checked, under half for an unresolved V gene and the rest for unknown reasons. V, J and clone size reflect that table, while D and trimming were determined from the DNA. This sample gives 50,000 to 65,000 clones in total; around 81% of them show up just once. The ten largest clones add up to around 3.2% of the sample.

The receptor was derived from an older man with urothelial cancer. This sample comprised PBMCs, obtained around atezolizumab (anti-PD-L1) treatment.

Read as DNA, the sequence is TGTGCCATCAGTGCCGCTAGCGGGAGGGAAGGTGAGCAGTTCTTC. This gives the protein CAISAASGREGEQFF. The sequence joins TRBV10-3 to TRBJ2-1; TRBD2 matches 12 bases in the middle. For this chain, trimming is 4 bases at the V end and 9 bases at the J end, and the number of junction bases without a gene match is 7. From the germline V gene, CDR1 is ENHRY and CDR2 is SYGVKD. The CDR3 runs 15 amino acids, cysteine and phenylalanine included. The DNA shown is the 45-base CDR3, in frame from base 1.